Listed here are 30 T cell receptor beta chains from one sample, sequenced in a study of blood T cell repertoires in COVID-19. The data were produced by immunoSEQ multiplex PCR, yet TCRdb's version contains in-frame clones alone and is incomplete. The table shows 90,000 to 100,000 clones, with 85% occurring only once. Sequencing was done on a sample of peripheral blood. These receptors were obtained from a man older than 75 with acute or convalescent COVID-19.

The chain links TRBV7-2 to TRBJ2-2, with 11 bases aligning to TRBD2. Per the germline V gene, CDR1 is SGHTA and CDR2 is FQGNSA. V gave up 5 bases and J gave up 6 bases; unmatched junction bases: 5. CDR3 length equals 15 residues. This chain's CDR3 is CASSTLAGVPGELFF. CDR3 DNA: TGTGCCAGCAGCACACTAGCGGGAGTACCCGGGGAGCTGTTTTTT.

The V and J genes are TRBV27 and TRBJ1-6; tentative D call: TRBD1 (6 bases). CDR1 is MNHEY and CDR2 is SMNVEV in the germline V gene (reference sequence). V was pared by 5 bases and J by 5 bases, with 25 bases between. This CDR3 contains 19 residues. The CDR3 here is CASSPLGRLRGTNNSPLHF. Here the CDR3 DNA reads TGTGCCAGCAGTCCTTTGGGCCGCTTAAGGGGGACAAATAATTCACCCCTCCACTTT.

V gene TRBV15 combines with J gene TRBJ2-2; TRBD2 agrees at 9 bases. Trimming at V came to 5 bases and at J to 1 base, leaving 8 bases not matched to a gene. The CDR3 is 17 amino acids. The V gene's germline CDR1 is LNHNV and CDR2 YYDKDF (reference sequence). CDR3 loop: CATSGPSGIRNTGELFF. The CDR3 DNA reads TGTGCCACCAGCGGGCCTAGCGGGATAAGGAACACCGGGGAGCTGTTTTTT.

DNA of the CDR3: TGTGCCAGCAGCGCCACTAGGAGCACAGATACGCAGTATTTT. This translates into CASSATRSTDTQYF. V is TRBV7-2 and J is TRBJ2-3, with TRBD2 as a possible D gene (5 bases). Germline-derived CDR1 and CDR2 are SGHTA and FQGNSA. The CDR3 runs to 14 residues. Trimming stripped 5 bases from V and 0 bases from J, with 9 bases between.

V and J are TRBV15 and TRBJ2-7; TRBD2 matches 7 bases. The CDR3 sequence is 17 residues long. V was pared by 2 bases and J by 0 bases, with 10 bases of the junction left unmatched. Germline V gives CDR1 LNHNV, CDR2 YYDKDF (reference sequence). This chain's CDR3 is CATSRPGGGASSYEQYF. The CDR3 nucleotides are TGTGCCACCAGCAGACCTGGGGGAGGGGCGAGCTCCTACGAGCAGTACTTC. Full variable domain (missing parts from reference TRBV15 and TRBJ2-7): DAMVIQNPRYQVTQFGKPVTLSCSQTLNHNVMYWYQQKSSQAPKLLFHYYDKDFNNEADTPDNFQSRRPNTSFCFLDIRSPGLGDTAMYLCATSRPGGGASSYEQYFGPGTRLTVT.

This rearrangement joins TRBV28 to TRBJ2-1; D is possibly TRBD2 (5 bases). The ends were cut back, 3 bases at V and 0 bases at J, with 6 bases in the middle. CDR1 and CDR2 from the germline V gene are MDHEN and SYDVKM. The CDR3 is made up of 14 amino acids. The CDR3 nucleotides are TGTGCCAGCAGTTTTAGCGTCTCCTACAATGAGCAGTTCTTC. This sequence encodes CASSFSVSYNEQFF.

The chain is built from TRBV7-8 and TRBJ1-1; 7 bases are shared with TRBD1. The V and J ends lost 2 bases and 1 base, in that order; junction bases with no gene match: 7. Germline V gene lookup returns CDR1 SGHVS and CDR2 FQNEAQ. The CDR3 extends over 16 amino acids. CDR3 DNA sequence: TGTGCCAGCAGCTTATTGCGGGACAGACAGAACACTGAAGCTTTCTTT. It codes for CASSLLRDRQNTEAFF.

The chain's CDR3 is CASGYRGVYGYTF. The CDR3 DNA follows: TGTGCCAGCGGGTACAGGGGGGTTTATGGCTACACCTTC. The V gene is TRBV6-5, the J gene TRBJ1-2; TRBD1 matches 8 bases. The CDR3 extends over 13 amino acids. Trimming at V came to 8 bases and at J to 5 bases, leaving 7 bases not matched to a gene. Germline values: CDR1 MNHEY, CDR2 SVGAGI.

This chain connects TRBV2 to TRBJ1-5, with 9 nucleotides matching TRBD1. The junction had 4 bases not matched to a gene; V was cut back by 4 bases and J by 6 bases. The CDR3 is 14 residues long. Per germline, CDR1 SNHLY and CDR2 FYNNEI. The DNA for the CDR3 is TGTGCCAGCAGTGGACAGGGGGATCTTCAGCCCCAGCATTTT. Encoded protein: CASSGQGDLQPQHF.

The chain has TRBV5-4 and TRBJ2-7, with 7 nucleotides matching TRBD1. The germline V gene has CDR1 SGHNT and CDR2 YYREEE (reference sequence). Trimming took 4 bases from V and 2 from J; bases not matched to a gene: 3. The length of the CDR3 is 13 residues. The CDR3 loop reads CASSTQGAYEQYF. As DNA, the CDR3 is TGTGCCAGCAGCACGCAGGGGGCCTACGAGCAGTACTTC.

The chain employs TRBV6-5 and TRBJ1-4; no definite D call. The CDR3 contains 14 residues. Trimming removed 4 bases from V and 8 bases from J, with 14 bases in between. Germline loops: CDR1 MNHEY, CDR2 SVGAGI. CDR3 in DNA: TGTGCCAGCAGTTCAGCCAGGCTCTGGGAAAAACTGTTTTTT. Amino acids: CASSSARLWEKLFF.

The genes are TRBV19 and TRBJ1-5; a weak D match, TRBD1 (6 bases). The CDR3 extends over 14 amino acids. CDR1 is LNHDA, CDR2 SQIVND, per germline (reference sequence). Trimming left V 4 bases short and J 1 base short, with 8 bases between. The DNA of the CDR3 is TGTGCCAGTAGTACCGGACAGAGCAATCAGCCCCAGCATTTT. Its protein product is CASSTGQSNQPQHF.

This clone was counted only a few times. The chain links TRBV19 to TRBJ2-1, with D possibly matching TRBD2 (6 bases). The CDR3 is made up of 18 amino acids. Deletions cut 5 bases from V and 3 bases from J, with 23 bases between. The germline gives CDR1 LNHDA, CDR2 SQIVND (reference sequence). CDR3 bases: TGTGCCAGTAGTCCACGGACTTTAGCGGCGGGAATCTACAATGAGCAGTTCTTC. Translating gives CASSPRTLAAGIYNEQFF.

In its sample, this clone was seen once. The V and J genes are TRBV9 and TRBJ2-1, with unresolved D. V gave up 0 bases and J gave up 9 bases, with 10 bases separating them. Germline CDR1 and CDR2: SGDLS and YYNGEE. The length of the CDR3 is 13 residues. CDR3 DNA sequence: TGTGCCAGCAGCGTAGGGAGCTCCACTGAGCAGTTCTTC. It yields the protein CASSVGSSTEQFF. The whole variable domain, filled in from reference TRBV9 and TRBJ2-1, reads DSGVTQTPKHLITATGQRVTLRCSPRSGDLSVYWYQQSLDQGLQFLIQYYNGEERAKGNILERFSAQQFPDLHSELNLSSLELGDSALYFCASSVGSSTEQFFGPGTRLTVL.

The rearrangement uses TRBV7-6 and TRBJ2-1; no reliable D call. Trimming left V 3 bases short and J 7 bases short, with 16 bases between. Germline V gene lookup returns CDR1 SGHVS and CDR2 FNYEAQ. This CDR3 has 15 residues. CDR3 amino acids: CASSLLGPGLNEQFF. CDR3 bases: TGTGCCAGCAGCTTGTTGGGTCCGGGTTTGAATGAGCAGTTCTTC.

This chain joins TRBV7-3 and TRBJ2-5, with 8 bases that match TRBD1. V gave up 1 base and J gave up 3 bases; unmatched junction bases: 4. CDR3 length: 15 amino acids. CDR1 SGHTA and CDR2 FQGTGA come from the germline V gene. The CDR3 DNA reads as TGTGCCAGCAGCTTAATAGGGACAGGAAAAGAGACCCAGTACTTC. As protein: CASSLIGTGKETQYF.

The gene calls are TRBV5-1 and TRBJ1-5; no definite D call. The CDR3 covers 16 residues. The V and J ends lost 2 bases and 0 bases respectively, with 12 bases between them. Looked up from germline, CDR1 is SGHRS and CDR2 is YFSETQ. CDR3 DNA: TGCGCCAGCAGCTTAGGCGCGGTCAATAGCAATCAGCCCCAGCATTTT. Its translation is CASSLGAVNSNQPQHF.

This chain joins TRBV19 and TRBJ2-1; D might be TRBD2 (7 bases). The V gene lost 5 bases and the J gene lost 7 bases, with 15 bases spanning the gap. The CDR3 runs 14 residues. Germline V gives CDR1 LNHDA, CDR2 SQIVND (reference sequence). CDR3 in DNA: TGTGCCAGTAGTCGGGGGGCTAGCTGGAATGAGCAGTTCTTC. Its translation: CASSRGASWNEQFF.

The chain joins TRBV7-6 to TRBJ1-1, with unresolved D. Trimming cost V 0 bases and J 1 base, with 9 bases left between them. CDR1 and CDR2 (germline): SGHVS, FNYEAQ. This CDR3 spans 15 amino acids. This CDR3 reads CASSLAPEGNTEAFF. Here the CDR3 DNA reads TGTGCCAGCAGCTTAGCGCCCGAGGGGAACACTGAAGCTTTCTTT.

This clone was counted a few times. This chain's CDR3 is CASSSTGIMNTEAFF. CDR3 nucleotides: TGTGCCAGCAGCTCTACAGGGATCATGAACACTGAAGCTTTCTTT. The chain uses TRBV5-5 and TRBJ1-1; D possibly corresponds to TRBD1 (6 bases). This CDR3 has 15 residues. Deletions cut 3 bases from V and 0 bases from J, with 12 bases between. CDR1 SGHKS and CDR2 YYEKEE come from the germline V gene (reference sequence).

V is TRBV5-4 and J is TRBJ2-1; 9 nucleotides align to TRBD2. Germline trimming cut 4 bases from V and 6 bases from J; bases unmatched to any gene: 11. Germline V gene data show CDR1 as SGHNT and CDR2 as YYREEE (reference sequence). The CDR3 sequence is 16 residues long. As DNA, the CDR3 is TGTGCCAGCAGCGCTATGCGGGCGGGAGGGCGCAATGAGCAGTTCTTC. Translating it yields CASSAMRAGGRNEQFF.

This clone showed up just once. The V gene is TRBV30, the J gene TRBJ2-7, with TRBD2 matching over 8 bases. Germline V CDR1 and CDR2: GTSNPN, SVGIG (reference sequence). The CDR3 sequence is 13 residues long. V gave up 7 bases and J gave up 3 bases; unmatched junction bases: 8. The CDR3 DNA reads as TGTGCCTCCGACTGGGCGGGAGGCTACGAGCAGTACTTC. This gives the protein CASDWAGGYEQYF.

The gene calls are TRBV3-1 (or the pseudogene TRBV3-2) and TRBJ2-2; D unclear. Germline CDR1 is LGHDT and CDR2 is YNNKEL (reference sequence). V gave up 2 bases and J gave up 3 bases, with 7 bases separating them. The CDR3 has 14 amino acids. The CDR3 loop is CASSQNTYTGELFF. DNA for the CDR3: TGTGCCAGCAGCCAAAACACCTACACCGGGGAGCTGTTTTTT.

This rearrangement joins TRBV20-1 to TRBJ1-6, with no clear D. The CDR3 is 11 residues long. CDR1 DFQATT and CDR2 SNEGSKA come from the germline V gene (reference sequence). The V end was cut by 4 bases, the J end by 7 bases, with 5 bases between. The DNA for the CDR3 is TGCAGTGCTAACGGGAATTCACCCCTCCACTTT. It translates to CSANGNSPLHF.

The rearrangement links TRBV7-2 to TRBJ2-1; TRBD2 is a possible D gene (6 bases). V gave up 8 bases and J gave up 2 bases, with 13 bases separating them. CDR3 length: 14 residues. The germline V gene encodes CDR1 SGHTA and CDR2 FQGNSA. CDR3 protein: CASHTGVPYNEQFF. For the CDR3, the DNA is TGTGCCAGCCATACGGGAGTCCCCTACAATGAGCAGTTCTTC.

The rearrangement uses TRBV5-6 and TRBJ2-1; 9 positions match TRBD2. CDR1 and CDR2 (germline): SGHDT, YYEEEE. V shed 5 bases and J 8 bases; nucleotides not matched to a gene: 11. There are 15 residues in the CDR3. CDR3 sequence (DNA): TGTGCCAGCAGACGCGGGACTAGCCCCATGGATGAGCAGTTCTTC. Protein sequence: CASRRGTSPMDEQFF.

The chain combines TRBV4-2 with TRBJ1-3; no clear D gene. The CDR3 covers 13 residues. Trimming took 0 bases from V and 7 from J, leaving 7 bases between them. Germline V CDR1 and CDR2: LGHNA, YNFKEQ. The CDR3 loop reads CASSQEIENTIYF. CDR3 in DNA: TGTGCCAGCAGCCAAGAGATAGAGAACACCATATATTTT.

The rearrangement uses TRBV19 and TRBJ1-1, with D possibly TRBD1 on 6 matching bases. This CDR3 has 14 amino acids. V was clipped by 3 bases and J by 5 bases, with 13 bases between them. Germline V CDR1 and CDR2: LNHDA, SQIVND (reference sequence). CDR3 residues: CASSISTGRTEAFF. Written as DNA, the CDR3 is TGTGCCAGTAGTATCAGTACAGGGCGTACTGAAGCTTTCTTT.

The CDR3 spells CAISDTGGRYNEQFF. The CDR3 DNA follows: TGTGCCATCAGTGATACAGGGGGTCGGTACAATGAGCAGTTCTTC. J is TRBJ2-1 and V is TRBV10-3; 8 nucleotides line up with TRBD1. The CDR3 extends over 15 amino acids. Germline loops: CDR1 ENHRY, CDR2 SYGVKD. The J segment lost 4 bases and the V segment lost 3 bases, leaving 5 bases of the junction unmatched.

The chain employs TRBV4-3 and TRBJ2-2, with D perhaps TRBD2 (6 bases). The germline V gene encodes CDR1 LGHNA and CDR2 YSLEER. Trimming removed 3 bases from V and 4 bases from J, with 12 bases in between. The CDR3 has 15 amino acids. The CDR3 DNA is TGCGCCAGCAGCCAGGGTGGGGGGTTCACCGGGGAGCTGTTTTTT. This encodes CASSQGGGFTGELFF.